This T cell receptor beta chain came from a study of shared clonotypes between healthy human individuals. Some clones are missing from TCRdb's copy, which holds only in-frame ones; the method was immunoSEQ multiplex PCR. This table has 490,000 or so clones, 60% to 85% appearing once. Germline V gene lookup returns CDR1 MDHEN and CDR2 SYDVKM. The CDR3 has 16 amino acids. Losses at the gene ends were 5 bases for V and 5 bases for J; bases not matched to a gene: 11. Sequencing was performed on PBMCs. The sequence derives from a woman aged 35 to 49 in good health. Some clones in this sample may be carry-over from other donors' samples. The V and J genes are TRBV28 and TRBJ1-4, with 7 bases lining up with TRBD1. This chain's CDR3 is CASSAAVGQRNEKLFF. The CDR3 region has the DNA TGTGCCAGCAGTGCAGCCGTGGGACAGAGAAATGAAAAACTGTTTTTT.